The T cell receptor (beta chain) under discussion was sequenced for a study of cytomegalovirus exposure and HLA in healthy donors. On the study more broadly: One earlier analysis, a look at 150 million to 200 million T cells, found roughly 110 million unique TCR beta sequences.

The study ran its PCR with 60 Vbeta and 13 Jbeta primers. The protocol was immunoSEQ multiplex PCR, while the TCRdb copy is restricted to in-frame clones and leaves out a portion. Of 60,000 to 90,000 clones listed, roughly 70% are singletons. The length of the CDR3 is 15 residues. Germline V lookup: CDR1 SQVTM, CDR2 ANQGSEA. V gave up 5 bases and J gave up 1 base; unmatched junction bases: 9. In the case of this clone: The antigen is unknown.

Study-level results: In an earlier analysis, about 87% or about 30%: the productive usage of most TCR beta V segments. In a later analysis, HLA-associated beta chains showed higher expansion and lower generation probabilities than comparable chains. Links to common viral pathogens appeared, in a later analysis, for several of the most significant clusters.

V is TRBV29-1 and J is TRBJ2-7, with 9 bases matching TRBD1. The sequence came from a woman aged 45-65 years in good health and CMV-seropositive. Sequenced sample: PBMCs. The CDR3 nucleotides read TGCAGCGTTAGACGAGGGACAGGGCAATCCTACGAGCAGTACTTC. Translating it yields CSVRRGTGQSYEQYF.